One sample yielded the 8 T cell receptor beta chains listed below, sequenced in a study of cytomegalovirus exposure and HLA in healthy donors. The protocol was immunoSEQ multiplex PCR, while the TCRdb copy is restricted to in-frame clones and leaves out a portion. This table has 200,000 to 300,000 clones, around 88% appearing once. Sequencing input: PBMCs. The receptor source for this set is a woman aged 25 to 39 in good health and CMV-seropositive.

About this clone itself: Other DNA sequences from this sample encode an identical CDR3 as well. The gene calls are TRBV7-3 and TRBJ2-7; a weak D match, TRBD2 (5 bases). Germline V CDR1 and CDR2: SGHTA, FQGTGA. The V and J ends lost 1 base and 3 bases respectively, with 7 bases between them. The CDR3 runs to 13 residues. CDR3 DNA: TGTGCCAGCAGCTTAAATCGGGGCTACGAGCAGTACTTC. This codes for CASSLNRGYEQYF. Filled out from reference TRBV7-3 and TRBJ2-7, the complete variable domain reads GAGVSQTPSNKVTEKGKYVELRCDPISGHTALYWYRQSLGQGPEFLIYFQGTGAADDSGLPNDRFFAVRPEGSVSTLKIQRTERGDSAVYLCASSLNRGYEQYFGPGTRLTVT.

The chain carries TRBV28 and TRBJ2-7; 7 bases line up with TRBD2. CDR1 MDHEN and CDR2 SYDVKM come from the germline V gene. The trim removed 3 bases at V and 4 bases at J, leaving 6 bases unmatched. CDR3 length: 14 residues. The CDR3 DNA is TGTGCCAGCAGTTTTGGCCAGGGAGGGTACGAGCAGTACTTC. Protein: CASSFGQGGYEQYF.

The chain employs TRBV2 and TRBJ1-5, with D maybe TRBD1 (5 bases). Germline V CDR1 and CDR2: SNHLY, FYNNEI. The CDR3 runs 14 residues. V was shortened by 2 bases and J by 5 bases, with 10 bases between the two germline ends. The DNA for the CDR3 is TGTGCCAGCAGTGAACAGGGAAACGATCAGCCCCAGCATTTT. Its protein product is CASSEQGNDQPQHF.

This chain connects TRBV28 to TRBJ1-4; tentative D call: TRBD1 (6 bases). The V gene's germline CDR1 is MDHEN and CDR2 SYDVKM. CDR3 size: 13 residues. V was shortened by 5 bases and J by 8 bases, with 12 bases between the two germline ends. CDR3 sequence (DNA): TGTGCCAGCAGTCTGTATGACAGGGAAAAACTGTTTTTT. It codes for CASSLYDREKLFF. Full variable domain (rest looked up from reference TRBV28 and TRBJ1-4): DVKVTQSSRYLVKRTGEKVFLECVQDMDHENMFWYRQDPGLGLRLIYFSYDVKMKEKGDIPEGYSVSREKKERFSLILESASTNQTSMYLCASSLYDREKLFFGSGTQLSVL.

The CDR3 is CSVEERDWGNEQFF. Written as DNA, the CDR3 is TGCAGCGTTGAAGAAAGGGACTGGGGCAATGAGCAGTTCTTC. The chain is built from TRBV29-1 and TRBJ2-1, with a tentative D call TRBD2 (6 bases). The CDR3 spans 14 residues. The germline gives CDR1 SQVTM, CDR2 ANQGSEA. Trimming pared 0 bases from V and 6 bases from J, leaving 12 bases between.

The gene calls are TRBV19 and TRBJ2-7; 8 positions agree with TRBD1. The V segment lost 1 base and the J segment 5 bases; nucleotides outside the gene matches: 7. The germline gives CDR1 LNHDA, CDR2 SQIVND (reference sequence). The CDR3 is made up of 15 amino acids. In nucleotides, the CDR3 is TGTGCCAGTAGTATAGGACGGACAGGGTATCACGAGCAGTACTTC. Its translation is CASSIGRTGYHEQYF.

CDR3 amino acids: CASSLGSGSSTDTQYF. The DNA of the CDR3 is TGCGCCAGCAGCTTGGGAAGCGGCTCTAGCACAGATACGCAGTATTTT. The chain employs TRBV5-1 and TRBJ2-3, with D possibly TRBD2 on 5 matching bases. CDR1 SGHRS and CDR2 YFSETQ come from the germline V gene. With 0 bases removed from V and 0 bases from J, the gap between germline ends came to 11 bases. This CDR3 region has 16 residues.

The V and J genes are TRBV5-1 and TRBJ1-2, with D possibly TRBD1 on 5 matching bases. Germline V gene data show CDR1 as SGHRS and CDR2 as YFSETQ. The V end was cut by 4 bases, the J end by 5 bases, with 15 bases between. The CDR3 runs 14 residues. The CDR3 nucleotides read TGCGCCAGCAGCCTTGACAGTTTTCAGTATGGCTACACCTTC. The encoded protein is CASSLDSFQYGYTF.